Below, 10 T cell receptor beta chains from the same sample are listed, as sequenced in a study of patients and donors after allogeneic stem cell transplantation. One entry per CDR3 protein, called by TCRdb with MiXCR from the RT-PCR reads. The table includes about 960,000 distinct CDR3 sequences, about 20% detected once. The specimen sequenced was blood, either unsorted or a sorted T cell fraction (not recorded which). Receptors were obtained from a human donor who was either an allogeneic HSCT recipient or a stem cell or donor lymphocyte infusion donor (not recorded which). It is not recorded whose cells these are; they may come from a transplant donor.

This clonotype showed up many times. The DNA of the CDR3 is TGCGCCAGCAGCTTGCCCACCTACGAGCAGTACTTC. Its translation is CASSLPTYEQYF. This chain links TRBV5-1 with TRBJ2-7; D is uncertain. The CDR3 covers 12 residues. From germline, CDR1 is SGHRS and CDR2 YFSETQ. With 1 base removed from V and 2 bases from J, the gap between germline ends came to 4 bases.

This CDR3 is CASSLRGSAEGSYNEQFF. CDR3 sequence (DNA): TGTGCCAGCAGCTTAAGGGGTAGTGCGGAGGGGTCCTACAATGAGCAGTTCTTC. V is TRBV7-3 and J is TRBJ2-1; perhaps TRBD2 as D (6 bases). The length of the CDR3 is 18 residues. Trimming pared 1 base from V and 1 base from J, leaving 17 bases between. Germline V gene sequence: CDR1 SGHTA, CDR2 FQGTGA.

J is TRBJ2-7 and V is TRBV25-1; 10 nucleotides agree with TRBD2. Germline lookup yields CDR1 MGHDK and CDR2 SYGVNS. V gave up 4 bases and J gave up 9 bases; unmatched junction bases: 12. CDR3 length: 15 amino acids. The CDR3 loop is CASSVQTIGLAAQYF. DNA of the CDR3: TGTGCCAGCAGTGTGCAAACTATCGGACTAGCGGCGCAGTACTTC.

The chain recombines TRBV11-2 with TRBJ1-2; 8 nucleotides align to TRBD1. CDR3 length: 16 residues. V gave up 1 base and J gave up 7 bases; unmatched junction bases: 11. Germline V CDR1 and CDR2: SGHAT, FQNNGV. CDR3 DNA sequence: TGTGCCAGCAGCTTAGCATATCCGCAGGGGGCACGTGGCTACACCTTC. This translates into CASSLAYPQGARGYTF.

This clonotype has more than one count but fewer than ten. This chain connects TRBV9 to TRBJ2-7, with 12 bases fitting TRBD2. Germline values: CDR1 SGDLS, CDR2 YYNGEE. The length of the CDR3 is 16 residues. Trimming at V came to 4 bases and at J to 0 bases, leaving 5 bases not matched to a gene. The CDR3 DNA follows: TGTGCCAGCAGCCTGACTAGCGGGGGCCCCTCCTACGAGCAGTACTTC. Protein sequence: CASSLTSGGPSYEQYF. The full variable domain, its missing parts supplied by reference TRBV9 and TRBJ2-7, is DSGVTQTPKHLITATGQRVTLRCSPRSGDLSVYWYQQSLDQGLQFLIQYYNGEERAKGNILERFSAQQFPDLHSELNLSSLELGDSALYFCASSLTSGGPSYEQYFGPGTRLTVT.

The chain links TRBV10-2 to TRBJ2-5; 9 positions agree with TRBD1. With 7 bases clipped from V and 5 bases from J, the junction kept 11 bases outside the gene matches. The CDR3 is 15 amino acids. CDR1 and CDR2 (germline): WSHSY, SAAADI. The CDR3 sequence is CASNPTDRGRETQYF. CDR3 nucleotide sequence: TGCGCCAGCAACCCTACGGACAGGGGACGGGAGACCCAGTACTTC.

The chain recombines TRBV24-1 with TRBJ2-2, with 11 nucleotides matching TRBD1. Germline CDR1 and CDR2: KGHDR and SFDVKD. This CDR3 spans 16 amino acids. The J segment lost 4 bases and the V segment lost 4 bases, leaving 4 bases of the junction unmatched. Here the CDR3 DNA reads TGTGCCACCAGTGACGCCGGGACAGGGGGCACCGGGGAGCTGTTTTTT. Protein sequence: CATSDAGTGGTGELFF.

A few counts support this clonotype. V usage is TRBV12-3 or TRBV12-4 and J usage is TRBJ2-3; 7 positions agree with TRBD1. The CDR3 is made up of 13 amino acids. J lost 6 bases, V lost 7 bases, and 7 bases had no gene match. The chain's CDR3 is CASNRQGADTQYF. In DNA form, the CDR3 reads TGTGCCAGCAATCGACAGGGAGCCGATACGCAGTATTTT.

J is TRBJ2-1 and V is TRBV30, with 10 bases aligning to TRBD1. The CDR3 sequence is 14 residues long. J lost 5 bases, V lost 5 bases, and 6 bases had no gene match. The V gene's germline CDR1 is GTSNPN and CDR2 SVGIG (reference sequence). This CDR3 is CAWLPGQGNNEQFF. Written as DNA, the CDR3 is TGTGCCTGGCTACCGGGACAGGGGAACAATGAGCAGTTCTTC.

Many counts were recorded for this clonotype. The gene calls are TRBV5-1 and TRBJ1-4; possibly TRBD1 for D (5 bases). The CDR3 has 13 residues. Germline V gene sequence: CDR1 SGHRS, CDR2 YFSETQ. V was shortened by 3 bases and J by 8 bases, with 11 bases between the two germline ends. CDR3 sequence: CASSSQGREKLFF. In DNA form, the CDR3 reads TGCGCCAGCAGCTCTCAGGGACGAGAAAAACTGTTTTTT.